Listed below are T cell receptor beta chains from one sample, sequenced in a study of vaccination effects on CD4 cells after COVID-19. Sequencing was performed with immunoSEQ multiplex PCR; in TCRdb, only in-frame clones are kept and a portion is missing. The repertoire holds 40,000 to 45,000 clones, with over 65% as singletons. Antigens of these TCRs are unknown. Source: CD4+ T cells from PBMCs cultured without peptide, taken after COVID-19 vaccination. These receptors all come from a human donor who had a prior SARS-CoV-2 infection. The CDR3 runs from the conserved cysteine through the conserved F or W. Fields, in order: V gene, D gene, J gene, clone size, CDR3 DNA, CDR3 protein. A D gene is named only where the DNA matches it firmly. Rows may omit the clone size; those that give it use once, few, many or a size class.

>TRBV5-1|TRBD2|TRBJ2-1|few
TGCGCCAGCAGCTTGGTCTCCCGGGGGGGGTACAATGAGCAGTTCTTC
CASSLVSRGGYNEQFF
>TRBV7-2|TRBD2|TRBJ2-7|NA
TGTGCCAGCAGCCCTCAGACTAGCGGGAGTTCCGAGCAGTACTTC
CASSPQTSGSSEQYF
>TRBV11-3|TRBD2|TRBJ2-3|few
TGTGCCAGCACTCTGGGGGGGAGCACAGATACGCAGTATTTT
CASTLGGSTDTQYF
>TRBV9|NA|TRBJ2-2|NA
TGTGCCAGCAGCGTAAATACCTTCAGCGGGGAGCTGTTTTTT
CASSVNTFSGELFF
>TRBV2|NA|TRBJ1-2|NA
TGTGCCAGCATTAATAGGTGGGACTATGGCTACACCTTC
CASINRWDYGYTF
>TRBV6-5|NA|TRBJ2-3|NA
TGTGCCAGCAGTTACCGGGACCCGGGCACAGATACGCAGTATTTT
CASSYRDPGTDTQYF
>TRBV18|NA|TRBJ1-1|NA
TGTGCCAGCTCACCAGTTGGGGGCGCAGACACTGAAGCTTTCTTT
CASSPVGGADTEAFF
>TRBV5-5|TRBD1|TRBJ1-1|once
TGTGCCAGCAGCCTAGACAGGGCGAACACTGAAGCTTTCTTT
CASSLDRANTEAFF
>TRBV6-5|NA|TRBJ2-3|NA
TGTGCCAGCAGACCCCGCCCAGATGATACGCAGTATTTT
CASRPRPDDTQYF
>TRBV7-9|NA|TRBJ1-1|NA
TGTGCCAGCAGCGGCCCTGGGGGGGCGACTGAAGCTTTCTTT
CASSGPGGATEAFF
>TRBV14|NA|TRBJ2-1|once
TGTGCCAGCAGCCCCCTAGTTGGCGAGCAGTTCTTC
CASSPLVGEQFF
>TRBV6-6|NA|TRBJ1-3|NA
TGTGCCAGCAGTTACGGGTCGGGGGCGTACGGAAACACCATATATTTT
CASSYGSGAYGNTIYF
>TRBV2|NA|TRBJ2-5|NA
TGTGCCAGCAGTGAAGAGACCCAGTACTTC
CASSEETQYF
>TRBV5-1|TRBD1|TRBJ1-6|NA
TGCGCCAGCAGCCCGGGACAGCCTAATTCACCCCTCCACTTT
CASSPGQPNSPLHF